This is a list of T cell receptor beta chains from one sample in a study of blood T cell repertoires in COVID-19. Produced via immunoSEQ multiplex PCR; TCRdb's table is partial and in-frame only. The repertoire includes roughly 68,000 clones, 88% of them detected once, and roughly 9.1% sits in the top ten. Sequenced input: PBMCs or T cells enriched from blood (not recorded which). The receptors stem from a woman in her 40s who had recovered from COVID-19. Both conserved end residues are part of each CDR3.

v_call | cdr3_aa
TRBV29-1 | CSVEPSGNSYEQYF
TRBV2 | CASSLGVRNYGYTF
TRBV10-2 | CASMESTGVGYTF
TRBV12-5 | CASGTQGFGEKLFF
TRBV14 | CASSQDIRGGQETQYF
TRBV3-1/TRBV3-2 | CASSQIPLETAPSEQYF
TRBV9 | CASSVTDTIDTQYF
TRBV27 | CASSLLQGMSYNSPLHF
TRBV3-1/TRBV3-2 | CARGAAQERGDHQETQYF
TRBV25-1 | CASSDPEGAREQYF
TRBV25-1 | CASRRTGVSPLHF
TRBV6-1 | CASSEQQETQYF
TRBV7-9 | CASSWAGTRSSYNSPLHF
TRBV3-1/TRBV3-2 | CASSVGEGTDTQYF
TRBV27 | CASSSGGDKTQYF
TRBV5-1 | CASSLSTFRVGDTEAFF
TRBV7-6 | CASSFGQIQNTEAFF
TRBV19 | CASLRRENTEAFF
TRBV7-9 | CASSTGTGLHYGYTF
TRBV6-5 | CASSWGGVLAKNIQYF
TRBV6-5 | CASSPEQGAWYEQYF
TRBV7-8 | CASRGEGTGELFF
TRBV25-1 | CARTETGYTF
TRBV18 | CASSPRSGGDNEQFF
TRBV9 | CASSLVISYTEAFF
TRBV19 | CASSIGGGARGNTEAFF
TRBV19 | CASSLTGGWDYGYTF
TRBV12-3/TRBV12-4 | CASSLAVGYTF
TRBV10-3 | CAISGTETGELFF
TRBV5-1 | CASSFTGEYEQYF
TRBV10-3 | CAISDPGQRVGVNEKLFF
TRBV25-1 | CASTLEGTIYF
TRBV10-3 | CAISESGDTNEKLFF
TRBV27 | CASSFRGRNTEAFF
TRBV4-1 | CASSQDSPNNEQFF
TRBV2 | CASSEEGYNSPLHF
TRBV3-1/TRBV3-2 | CASSQMTGSVGGYTF
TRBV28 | CASSPGQSYEQYF
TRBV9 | CASSPRVGGTEAFF
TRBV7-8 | CASSSPPLLGQAEEGYTF
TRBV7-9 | CASSLLSGPYEQYF
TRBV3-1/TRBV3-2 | CASRFGLAGDTGELFF
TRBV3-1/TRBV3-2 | CASSQLDRTNGYTF
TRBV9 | CASSPSYNEQFF